The 4 T cell receptor beta chains listed next were all sequenced from one sample in a study of T cells in Graves' hyperthyroidism and ophthalmopathy. It was RNA transcripts that yielded the amplified TCR beta CDR3 regions. HTBI primers drove first-round RT-PCR of the TCR CDR3. One entry per CDR3 protein, called by TCRdb with MiXCR from the multiplex PCR reads. The table lists about 640,000 distinct CDR3 sequences, under 25% of them singletons. The specimen sequenced was blood. These receptors were collected from a man aged 25 to 40 with Graves' ophthalmopathy.

V usage is TRBV6-2 or TRBV6-3 and J usage is TRBJ2-3; D uncertain. From germline, CDR1 is MNHEY and CDR2 SVGEGT. V was pared by 0 bases and J by 6 bases, with 10 bases between. CDR3 length equals 14 residues. The CDR3 region has the DNA TGTGCCAGCAGTTACTCGATAGCTCCCGATACGCAGTATTTT. Translated, it gives CASSYSIAPDTQYF.

Regarding this clonotype: A junction end diverges from the germline sequence, so it may reflect a read error. The chain joins TRBV5-5 to TRBJ2-2, with D hard to call. The CDR3 consists of 12 residues. The germline V gene encodes CDR1 SGHKS and CDR2 YYEKEE (reference sequence). CDR3 loop: CANSLVTGELFF. The DNA for the CDR3 is TGTGCCAACAGCTTGGTCACCGGGGAGCTGTTTTTT.

This clonotype has at least ten counts. The chain has TRBV28 and TRBJ2-7; the match to TRBD2 covers 11 bases. The CDR3 is made up of 17 amino acids. Germline V gene data show CDR1 as MDHEN and CDR2 as SYDVKM. The J segment lost 1 base and the V segment lost 5 bases, leaving 10 bases of the junction unmatched. The CDR3 DNA reads TGTGCCAGCAGTCTACAAGAAGGGACTAGCGGATCCTACGAGCAGTACTTC. Its protein is CASSLQEGTSGSYEQYF.

The CDR3 bases are TGTGCCAGCAGTGATGTGCCCGTGGGGGCTTTCTTT. Amino acids: CASSDVPVGAFF. The chain is built from TRBV2 and TRBJ1-1; unclear D gene. Trimming left V 3 bases short and J 11 bases short, with 13 bases between. The CDR3 consists of 12 residues. The germline V gene encodes CDR1 SNHLY and CDR2 FYNNEI.